This is a list of T cell receptor beta chains from one sample in a study of cytomegalovirus exposure and HLA in healthy donors. Profiled with immunoSEQ multiplex PCR; TCRdb holds only in-frame clones, not every one. Of approximately 89,000 clones listed, 81% are singletons. Sequencing was done on a sample of PBMCs. These receptors came from a human donor in good health. The CDR3 runs from the conserved cysteine through the conserved F or W. Each record gives: V gene, clone size, J gene, D gene, CDR3 protein, CDR3 DNA. A D gene is named only where the DNA matches it firmly. Expanded clones are given a class, and other clones once, few, many or no size at all.

>TRBV25-1|-|TRBJ1-2|TRBD1
CASSERGLDGYTF
TGTGCCAGCAGTGAGAGGGGGCTCGATGGCTACACCTTC
>TRBV28|-|TRBJ1-2|-
CASRSGVGDGYTF
TGTGCCAGCAGGTCAGGGGTGGGCGATGGCTACACCTTC
>TRBV5-1|-|TRBJ2-7|TRBD1
CASMGQGGYEQYF
TGCGCCAGCATGGGACAGGGCGGTTACGAGCAGTACTTC
>TRBV9|few|TRBJ2-1|TRBD2
CASSGGTSGEQFF
TGTGCCAGCAGCGGGGGGACTAGCGGTGAGCAGTTCTTC
>TRBV19|-|TRBJ1-2|TRBD1
CASSAGTGGFYGYTF
TGTGCCAGTAGTGCCGGGACAGGGGGCTTCTATGGCTACACCTTC
>TRBV29-1|-|TRBJ1-2|TRBD1
CSVAEGQGKGYTF
TGCAGCGTCGCCGAAGGACAGGGGAAAGGCTACACCTTC
>TRBV28|-|TRBJ2-7|-
CASKTTPHGVPPYEQYF
TGTGCCAGCAAAACGACACCGCACGGGGTCCCCCCTTACGAGCAGTACTTC
>TRBV19|once|TRBJ2-1|TRBD2
CASSRSGIGLGEQFF
TGTGCCAGTAGTAGAAGCGGGATAGGTCTAGGAGAGCAGTTCTTC
>TRBV9|once|TRBJ2-5|-
CASSVEGLQETQYF
TGTGCCAGCAGCGTAGAGGGACTCCAAGAGACCCAGTACTTC
>TRBV5-1|-|TRBJ1-1|-
CASSRSQTVNTEAFF
TGCGCCAGCAGCCGGTCCCAGACTGTGAACACTGAAGCTTTCTTT
>TRBV10-3|-|TRBJ1-2|-
CATKGSGIYGYTF
TGTGCCACGAAGGGCTCCGGGATCTATGGCTACACCTTC
>TRBV9|-|TRBJ1-4|-
CASSRTDYEKLFF
TGTGCCAGCAGCCGGACAGACTATGAAAAACTGTTTTTT
>TRBV7-9|-|TRBJ2-7|TRBD2
CASSLVSGGSYEQYF
TGTGCCAGCAGCCTCGTCTCGGGGGGGTCCTACGAGCAGTACTTC
>TRBV19|-|TRBJ2-1|-
CASSIRGEQFF
TGTGCCAGTAGTATACGGGGTGAGCAGTTCTTC
>TRBV7-2|-|TRBJ1-5|TRBD1
CASSLVQGGQPQHF
TGTGCCAGCAGCTTAGTCCAGGGGGGTCAGCCCCAGCATTTT
>TRBV6-5|few|TRBJ2-1|TRBD2
CASSYSSGGSYNEQFF
TGTGCCAGCAGTTACTCTAGCGGGGGCTCCTACAATGAGCAGTTCTTC
>TRBV2|-|TRBJ2-7|-
CASRSYEQYF
TGTGCCAGCAGGAGCTACGAGCAGTACTTC
>TRBV7-9|-|TRBJ2-2|-
CASSLPGNTGELFF
TGTGCCAGCAGCTTACCAGGGAACACCGGGGAGCTGTTTTTT
>TRBV11-2|-|TRBJ2-4|-
CASSSYRGRLAKNIQYF
TGTGCCAGCAGCTCGTACCGAGGCAGACTAGCCAAAAACATTCAGTACTTC
>TRBV15|-|TRBJ2-5|TRBD2
CATSRDRAGASWGGETQYF
TGTGCCACCAGCAGAGACCGGGCGGGAGCTTCCTGGGGGGGGGAGACCCAGTACTTC
>TRBV5-4|-|TRBJ2-5|-
CASSLPGVGGETQYF
TGTGCCAGCAGCTTGCCAGGGGTAGGGGGAGAGACCCAGTACTTC
>TRBV7-9|-|TRBJ2-7|-
CASRPGLTYEQYF
TGTGCCAGCAGACCAGGACTAACCTACGAGCAGTACTTC
>TRBV10-3|-|TRBJ2-7|TRBD2
CAISESRSSGGHEQYF
TGTGCCATCAGTGAGTCCCGAAGTAGCGGGGGTCACGAGCAGTACTTC
>TRBV5-8|-|TRBJ2-1|-
CASSLLGRTYNEQFF
TGTGCCAGCAGCTTGCTGGGCAGGACCTACAATGAGCAGTTCTTC
>TRBV4-3|-|TRBJ2-2|-
CASSQAGVRTGELFF
TGCGCCAGCAGCCAAGCGGGAGTACGCACCGGGGAGCTGTTTTTT
>TRBV4-3|-|TRBJ1-6|-
CASSPPGYSPLHF
TGCGCCAGCAGCCCTCCAGGGTATTCACCCCTCCACTTT
>TRBV19|few|TRBJ1-4|TRBD1
CASSMGQGFGEKLFF
TGTGCCAGTAGTATGGGACAGGGGTTTGGTGAAAAACTGTTTTTT
>TRBV10-3|-|TRBJ2-7|-
CASGTAASEQYF
TGTGCCAGCGGGACTGCCGCCTCCGAGCAGTACTTC
>TRBV7-2|-|TRBJ1-6|TRBD1
CASSKDRVGNSPLHF
TGTGCCAGCAGCAAGGACAGGGTCGGTAATTCACCCCTCCACTTT
>TRBV7-9|-|TRBJ1-1|-
CASSLVGGGDEAFF
TGTGCCAGCAGCTTGGTAGGCGGCGGGGATGAAGCTTTCTTT
>TRBV28|once|TRBJ1-2|TRBD1
CASRGSAGGASGYTF
TGTGCCAGCAGAGGATCGGCAGGGGGCGCTTCTGGCTACACCTTC
>TRBV7-3|-|TRBJ2-7|TRBD2
CASSSGLAYEQYF
TGTGCCAGCAGCTCCGGACTAGCCTACGAGCAGTACTTC
>TRBV7-9|-|TRBJ2-2|TRBD1
CASSRRRTGITGELFF
TGTGCCAGCAGCCGTCGGCGGACAGGGATTACCGGGGAGCTGTTTTTT